This entry lists 14 T cell receptor beta chains sequenced from one sample in a study of early T cells in non-severe SARS-CoV-2 infection. Using its own MiXCR run on the 5' RACE reads, TCRdb lists one record per CDR3 protein. Of 45,000 to 55,000 distinct CDR3 sequences in the sample, over 10% were seen once. Sequencing used whole blood. Source of these receptors: an adult who was a healthcare worker with PCR-confirmed SARS-CoV-2 infection or an uninfected control (not recorded which).

CDR3 DNA sequence: TGTGCCAGCAGTCTTGCCCAGGCGATCACAGATACGCAGTATTTT. This translates into CASSLAQAITDTQYF. The chain is built from TRBV28 and TRBJ2-3; D is unresolved. Per the germline V gene, CDR1 is MDHEN and CDR2 is SYDVKM. There are 15 residues in the CDR3. Trimming removed 5 bases at V and 2 bases at J, with 14 bases between.

The sample holds a few counts of this clonotype. The J gene is TRBJ2-3, the V gene TRBV20-1; possible D gene TRBD1, 5 bases. Germline-derived CDR1 and CDR2 are DFQATT and SNEGSKA (reference sequence). The ends were cut back, 1 base at V and 6 bases at J, with 17 bases in the middle. The CDR3 spans 15 residues. The CDR3 DNA reads as TGCAGTGCTAGAGGGGGCCTTGGGAAGACCGATACGCAGTATTTT. This encodes CSARGGLGKTDTQYF.

This clonotype was detected many times. This chain links TRBV29-1 with TRBJ2-3; a weak D match, TRBD1 (6 bases). V lost 4 bases and J 9 bases, leaving 20 bases between the germline ends. This CDR3 region has 14 residues. CDR1 is SQVTM and CDR2 is ANQGSEA in the germline V gene. DNA of the CDR3: TGCAGCGTTGGGCAGGGGATAAAGGGGATCACGCAGTATTTT. Translation: CSVGQGIKGITQYF.

This clonotype was observed a handful of times. This chain links TRBV12-3 or TRBV12-4 with TRBJ1-4; D not certain. V lost 2 bases and J 6 bases, leaving 7 bases between the germline ends. CDR3 size: 13 residues. The DNA for the CDR3 is TGTGCCAGCAGTTTACTAGGAGATGAAAAACTGTTTTTT. Protein product: CASSLLGDEKLFF.

There are a few counts of this clonotype. The chain is built from TRBV18 and TRBJ2-7; 10 positions agree with TRBD1. The CDR3 contains 14 residues. Germline assignment: CDR1 KGHSH and CDR2 LQKENI. V dropped 6 bases and J dropped 5; count of bases not matched to a gene: 7. The CDR3 DNA sequence: TGTGCCAGCTCGCCGGACAGGGGGACGGACGAGCAGTACTTC. Translation: CASSPDRGTDEQYF. The whole variable domain, remainder taken from reference TRBV18 and TRBJ2-7, is NAGVMQNPRHLVRRRGQEARLRCSPMKGHSHVYWYRQLPEEGLKFMVYLQKENIIDESGMPKERFSAEFPKEGPSILRIQQVVRGDSAAYFCASSPDRGTDEQYFGPGTRLTVT.

This clonotype was picked up one time. This chain links TRBV5-1 with TRBJ2-2, with D perhaps TRBD2 (5 bases). This CDR3 is built from 16 residues. The germline V gene encodes CDR1 SGHRS and CDR2 YFSETQ. The ends were cut back, 1 base at V and 0 bases at J, with 10 bases in the middle. This chain's CDR3 is CASSLMGDTNTGELFF. The CDR3 DNA is TGCGCCAGCAGCTTGATGGGAGACACGAACACCGGGGAGCTGTTTTTT.

The V gene is TRBV14, the J gene TRBJ2-7; D remains unclear. Germline lookup yields CDR1 SGHDN and CDR2 FVKESK. Deletions cut 4 bases from V and 0 bases from J, with 13 bases between. CDR3 length equals 15 residues. The CDR3 sequence: CASSPSAGLSYEQYF. Written as DNA, the CDR3 is TGTGCCAGCAGCCCTTCGGCAGGCCTCTCCTACGAGCAGTACTTC.

This clonotype has ten or more counts. The chain carries TRBV30 and TRBJ1-2, with D perhaps TRBD1 (6 bases). V was trimmed by 5 bases and J by 6 bases, leaving 16 bases between them. This CDR3 contains 13 residues. The germline V gene encodes CDR1 GTSNPN and CDR2 SVGIG (reference sequence). The DNA of the CDR3 is TGTGCCTGGGCCTTCATCCAGGGGAATGGCTACACCTTC. The encoded protein is CAWAFIQGNGYTF.

This clonotype appeared once. V is TRBV11-2 and J is TRBJ1-1; D is unresolved. The CDR3 is 14 amino acids. Germline lookup yields CDR1 SGHAT and CDR2 FQNNGV. Trimming removed 0 bases from V and 7 bases from J, with 12 bases in between. CDR3 sequence (DNA): TGTGCCAGCAGCTTAGAAAGCAAGATTCTTGAAGCTTTCTTT. Translated: CASSLESKILEAFF.

J is TRBJ1-1 and V is TRBV20-1; TRBD1 is a possible D gene (6 bases). The CDR3 has 15 residues. The germline CDR1 and CDR2 sequences are DFQATT and SNEGSKA (reference sequence). V lost 3 bases and J 0 bases, leaving 14 bases between the germline ends. CDR3 sequence: CSARPRGQMNTEAFF. The CDR3 DNA sequence: TGCAGTGCTAGGCCCCGTGGACAGATGAACACTGAAGCTTTCTTT.

V is TRBV6-5 and J is TRBJ2-7, with D tentatively TRBD1 or TRBD2 (5 bases each). With 6 bases removed from V and 7 bases from J, the gap between germline ends came to 22 bases. The CDR3 runs 15 residues. CDR1 is MNHEY, CDR2 SVGAGI, per germline. The CDR3 bases are TGTGCCAGCAGCCGACAGAGGGGCGTGAAGGGAGAGCAGTACTTC. Translating gives CASSRQRGVKGEQYF.

The rearrangement links TRBV2 to TRBJ2-1; TRBD2 matches 9 bases. Trimming at V came to 3 bases and at J to 13 bases, leaving 10 bases not matched to a gene. CDR1 is SNHLY, CDR2 FYNNEI, per germline. The CDR3 is 14 residues long. The CDR3 spells CASSELAGALEQFF. The DNA for the CDR3 is TGTGCCAGCAGTGAGTTAGCGGGAGCCCTTGAACAGTTCTTC.

The chain recombines TRBV29-1 with TRBJ2-1; D remains ambiguous. V shed 5 bases and J shed 2 bases, with 13 bases lying between them. Germline V lookup: CDR1 SQVTM, CDR2 ANQGSEA. CDR3 size: 14 residues. CDR3 sequence: CSVPPGQAYNEQFF. The DNA for the CDR3 is TGCAGCGTTCCCCCCGGCCAGGCCTACAATGAGCAGTTCTTC.

This clonotype was seen at least ten times. The chain couples TRBV3-1 to TRBJ1-2, with TRBD1 as a possible D gene (5 bases). The CDR3 sequence is 16 residues long. Between the trimmed V and J ends, which lost 0 bases and 3 bases, there was a span of 14 bases. Germline V gene data show CDR1 as LGHDT and CDR2 as YNNKEL (reference sequence). The CDR3 loop reads CASSQEGPRGDYGYTF. The CDR3 DNA sequence: TGTGCCAGCAGCCAAGAAGGCCCGAGGGGAGACTATGGCTACACCTTC.